This entry features one T cell receptor beta chain sequence. The sample is drawn from a study of blood T cell repertoires in COVID-19. For the study at large: Whether acute or convalescent, the COVID-19 samples came from the United States, Italy and Spain.

Sequencing was performed with immunoSEQ multiplex PCR; in TCRdb, only in-frame clones are kept and a portion is missing. Altogether 150,000 to 200,000 clones are present, about 83% being singletons, with the ten largest covering 5% to 6%. This CDR3 has 16 residues. The V segment lost 2 bases and the J segment 4 bases; nucleotides outside the gene matches: 8. Germline-derived CDR1 and CDR2 are LGHDT and YNNKEL (reference sequence). This chain connects TRBV3-1 (or the pseudogene TRBV3-2) to TRBJ2-1, with TRBD2 matching over 7 bases. This TCR came from a human donor in a cohort sampled during active COVID-19. Sequencing was carried out using peripheral blood. CDR3 sequence: CASSQTPTSPYNEQFF. In nucleotides, the CDR3 is TGTGCCAGCAGCCAAACCCCGACTAGCCCGTACAATGAGCAGTTCTTC.